The clone carrying this T cell receptor beta chain appeared once. The target antigen is unknown. The germline V gene has CDR1 SGDLS and CDR2 YYNGEE. V lost 2 bases to trimming and J lost 6 bases, with 10 bases between them. The CDR3 is 13 residues long. Expressed TCRB transcripts got sequenced, as all isolated RNA was reverse transcribed. The assay was immunoSEQ multiplex PCR, and TCRdb's table has in-frame clones only and misses some. Of about 650,000 clones in the sample, approximately 13% were seen once. The data originate from a study of beta chain features in type 1 diabetes. On the study more broadly: Cell yields, gender and age were similar in healthy donors and patients. Broader study findings: Moderate but significant shortening of TCRB CDR3s was recorded in all four CD4+ subsets from Type 1 diabetes patients.

Sequenced input: naive CD4+ T cells from blood. This chain connects TRBV9 to TRBJ2-3, with D possibly matching TRBD2 (5 bases). This sequence originates from a man aged 25-40 years with type 1 diabetes. CDR3 DNA sequence: TGTGCCAGCAGCGTGGACTGGAGGGATACGCAGTATTTT. Its translation is CASSVDWRDTQYF.